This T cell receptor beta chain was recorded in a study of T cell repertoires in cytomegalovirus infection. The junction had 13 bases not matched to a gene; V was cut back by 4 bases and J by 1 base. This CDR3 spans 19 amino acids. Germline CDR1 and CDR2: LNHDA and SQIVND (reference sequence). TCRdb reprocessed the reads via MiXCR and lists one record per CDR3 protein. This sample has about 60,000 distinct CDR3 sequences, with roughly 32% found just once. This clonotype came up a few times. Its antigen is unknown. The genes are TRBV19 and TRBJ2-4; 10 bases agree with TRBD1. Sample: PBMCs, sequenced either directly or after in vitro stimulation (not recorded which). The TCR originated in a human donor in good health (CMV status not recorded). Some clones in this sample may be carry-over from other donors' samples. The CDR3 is CASSTDGQGVKVAKNIQYF. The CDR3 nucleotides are TGTGCCAGTAGTACAGACGGACAGGGGGTCAAGGTTGCCAAAAACATTCAGTACTTC.